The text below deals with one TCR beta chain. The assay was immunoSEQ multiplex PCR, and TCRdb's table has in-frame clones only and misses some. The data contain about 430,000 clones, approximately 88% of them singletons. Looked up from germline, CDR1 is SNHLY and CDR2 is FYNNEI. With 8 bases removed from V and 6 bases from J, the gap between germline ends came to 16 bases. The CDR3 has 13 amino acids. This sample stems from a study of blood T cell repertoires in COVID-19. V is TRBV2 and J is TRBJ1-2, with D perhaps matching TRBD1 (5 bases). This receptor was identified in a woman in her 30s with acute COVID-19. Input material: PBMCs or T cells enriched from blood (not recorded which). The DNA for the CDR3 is TGTGCCAGCCTCGCGGCGGGGGAAGATGGCTACACCTTC. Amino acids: CASLAAGEDGYTF.